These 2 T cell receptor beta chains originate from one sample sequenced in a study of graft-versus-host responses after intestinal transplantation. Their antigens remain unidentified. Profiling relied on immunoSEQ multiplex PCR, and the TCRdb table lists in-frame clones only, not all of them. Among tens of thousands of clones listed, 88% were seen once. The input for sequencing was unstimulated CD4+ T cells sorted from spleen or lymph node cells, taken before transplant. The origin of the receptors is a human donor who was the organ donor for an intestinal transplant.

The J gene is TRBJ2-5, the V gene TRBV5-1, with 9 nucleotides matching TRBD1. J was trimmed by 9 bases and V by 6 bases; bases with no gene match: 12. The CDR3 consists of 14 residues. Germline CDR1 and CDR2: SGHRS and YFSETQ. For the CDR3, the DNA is TGCGCCAGCACCCTTACAGGGGGCGAGGAGGCCCAGTACTTC. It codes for CASTLTGGEEAQYF.

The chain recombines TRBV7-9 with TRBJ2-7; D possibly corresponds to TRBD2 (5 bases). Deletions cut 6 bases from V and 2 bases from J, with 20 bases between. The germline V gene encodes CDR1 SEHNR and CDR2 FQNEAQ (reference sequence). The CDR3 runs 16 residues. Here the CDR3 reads CASSPAKGGRPYEQYF. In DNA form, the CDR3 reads TGTGCCAGCAGTCCCGCGAAAGGAGGTCGCCCCTACGAGCAGTACTTC.